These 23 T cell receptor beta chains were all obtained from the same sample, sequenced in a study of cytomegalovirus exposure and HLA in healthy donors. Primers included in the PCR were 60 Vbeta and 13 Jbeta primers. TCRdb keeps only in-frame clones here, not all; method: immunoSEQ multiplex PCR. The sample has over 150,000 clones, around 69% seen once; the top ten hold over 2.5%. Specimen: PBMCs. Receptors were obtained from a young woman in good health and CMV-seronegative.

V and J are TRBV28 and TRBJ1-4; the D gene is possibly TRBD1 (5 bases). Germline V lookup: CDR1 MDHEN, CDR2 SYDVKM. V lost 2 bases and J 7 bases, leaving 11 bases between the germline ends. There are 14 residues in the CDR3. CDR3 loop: CASSLTDSFEKLFF. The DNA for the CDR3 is TGTGCCAGCAGTTTAACAGACAGCTTTGAAAAACTGTTTTTT.

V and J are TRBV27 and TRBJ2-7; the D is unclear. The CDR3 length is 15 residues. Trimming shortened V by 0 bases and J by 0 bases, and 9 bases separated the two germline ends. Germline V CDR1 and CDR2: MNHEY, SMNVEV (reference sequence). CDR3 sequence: CASSLSGGSSYEQYF. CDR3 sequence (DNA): TGTGCCAGCAGTTTATCCGGCGGCAGCTCCTACGAGCAGTACTTC.

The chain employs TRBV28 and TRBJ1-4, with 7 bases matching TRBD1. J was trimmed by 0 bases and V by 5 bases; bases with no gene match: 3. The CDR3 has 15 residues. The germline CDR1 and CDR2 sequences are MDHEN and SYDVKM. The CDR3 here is CASSPGTATNEKLFF. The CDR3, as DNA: TGTGCCAGCAGTCCCGGGACAGCAACTAATGAAAAACTGTTTTTT.

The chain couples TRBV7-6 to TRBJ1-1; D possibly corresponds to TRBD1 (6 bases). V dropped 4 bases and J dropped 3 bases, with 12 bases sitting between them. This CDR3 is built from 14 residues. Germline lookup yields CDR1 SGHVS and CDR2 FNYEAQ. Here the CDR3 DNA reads TGTGCCAGCAGCTCGGGACAAATTTACACTGAAGCTTTCTTT. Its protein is CASSSGQIYTEAFF.

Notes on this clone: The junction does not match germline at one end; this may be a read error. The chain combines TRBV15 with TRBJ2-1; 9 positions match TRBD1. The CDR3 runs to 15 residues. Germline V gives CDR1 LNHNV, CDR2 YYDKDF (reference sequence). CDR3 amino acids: CATGREDRGENEQFF. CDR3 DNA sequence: TGTGCCACCGGCAGAGAGGACAGGGGAGAAAATGAGCAGTTCTTC.

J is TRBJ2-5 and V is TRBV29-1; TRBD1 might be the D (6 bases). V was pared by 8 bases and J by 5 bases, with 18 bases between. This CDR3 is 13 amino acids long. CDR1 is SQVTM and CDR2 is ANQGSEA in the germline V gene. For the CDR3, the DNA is TGCAGCTTACGCCTCAGGGGTGGGGAGACCCAGTACTTC. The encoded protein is CSLRLRGGETQYF. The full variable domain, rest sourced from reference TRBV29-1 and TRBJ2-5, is SAVISQKPSRDICQRGTSLTIQCQVDSQVTMMFWYRQQPGQSLTLIATANQGSEATYESGFVIDKFPISRPNLTFSTLTVSNMSPEDSSIYLCSLRLRGGETQYFGPGTRLLVL.

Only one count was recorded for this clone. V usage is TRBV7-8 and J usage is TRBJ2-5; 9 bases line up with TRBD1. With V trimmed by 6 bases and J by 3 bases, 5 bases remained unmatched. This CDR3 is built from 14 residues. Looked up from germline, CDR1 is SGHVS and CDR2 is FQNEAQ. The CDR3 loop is CASSLGQGKETQYF. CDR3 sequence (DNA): TGTGCCAGCAGTTTGGGACAGGGAAAAGAGACCCAGTACTTC. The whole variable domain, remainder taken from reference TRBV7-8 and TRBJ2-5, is GAGVSQSPRYKVAKRGQDVALRCDPISGHVSLFWYQQALGQGPEFLTYFQNEAQLDKSGLPSDRFFAERPEGSVSTLKIQRTQQEDSAVYLCASSLGQGKETQYFGPGTRLLVL.

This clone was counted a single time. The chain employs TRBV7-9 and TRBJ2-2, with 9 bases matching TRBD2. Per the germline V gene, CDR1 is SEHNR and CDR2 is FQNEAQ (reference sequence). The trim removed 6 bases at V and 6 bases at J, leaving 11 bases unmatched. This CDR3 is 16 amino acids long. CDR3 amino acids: CASRTYSGGPSGELFF. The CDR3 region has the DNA TGTGCCAGCAGGACCTATAGCGGGGGCCCATCCGGGGAGCTGTTTTTT.

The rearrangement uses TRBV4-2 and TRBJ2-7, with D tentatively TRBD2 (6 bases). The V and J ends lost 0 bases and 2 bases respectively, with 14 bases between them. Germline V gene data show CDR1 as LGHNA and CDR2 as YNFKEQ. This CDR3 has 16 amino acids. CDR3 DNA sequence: TGTGCCAGCAGCCAAGATTCCGGCGGGACCACCTACGAGCAGTACTTC. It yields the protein CASSQDSGGTTYEQYF.

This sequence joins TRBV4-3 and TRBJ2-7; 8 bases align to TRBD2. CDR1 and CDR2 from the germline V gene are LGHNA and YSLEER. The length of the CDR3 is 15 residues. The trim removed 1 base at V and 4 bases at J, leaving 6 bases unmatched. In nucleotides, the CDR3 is TGCGCCAGCAGCCAAGCCGCCGGGGGGGTTTACGAGCAGTACTTC. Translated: CASSQAAGGVYEQYF.

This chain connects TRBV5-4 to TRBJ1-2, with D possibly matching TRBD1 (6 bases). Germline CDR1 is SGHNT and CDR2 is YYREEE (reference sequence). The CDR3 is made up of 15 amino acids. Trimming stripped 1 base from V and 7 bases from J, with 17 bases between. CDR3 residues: CASSLYGGLNAGYTF. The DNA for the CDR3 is TGTGCCAGCAGCTTGTATGGGGGCCTCAATGCTGGCTACACCTTC. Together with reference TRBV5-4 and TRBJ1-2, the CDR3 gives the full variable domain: ETGVTQSPTHLIKTRGQQVTLRCSSQSGHNTVSWYQQALGQGPQFIFQYYREEENGRGNFPPRFSGLQFPNYSSELNVNALELDDSALYLCASSLYGGLNAGYTFGSGTRLTVV.

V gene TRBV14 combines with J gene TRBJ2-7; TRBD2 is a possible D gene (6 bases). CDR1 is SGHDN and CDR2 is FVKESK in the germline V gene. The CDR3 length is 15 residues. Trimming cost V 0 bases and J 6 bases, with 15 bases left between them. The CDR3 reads CASSQDLGLFSEQYF. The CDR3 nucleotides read TGTGCCAGCAGCCAAGATCTGGGACTCTTCTCCGAGCAGTACTTC.

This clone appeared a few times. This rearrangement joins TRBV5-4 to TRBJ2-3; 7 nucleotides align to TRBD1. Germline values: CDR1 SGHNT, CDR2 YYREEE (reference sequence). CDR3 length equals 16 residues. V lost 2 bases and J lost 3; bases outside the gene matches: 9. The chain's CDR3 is CASSFKTGRTTDTQYF. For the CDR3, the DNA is TGTGCCAGCAGCTTCAAGACAGGGAGAACTACAGATACGCAGTATTTT.

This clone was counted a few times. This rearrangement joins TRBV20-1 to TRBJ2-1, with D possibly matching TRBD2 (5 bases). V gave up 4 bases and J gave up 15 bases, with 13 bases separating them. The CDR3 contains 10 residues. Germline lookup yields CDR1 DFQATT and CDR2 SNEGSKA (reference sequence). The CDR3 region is CSAKDSLWFF. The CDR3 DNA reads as TGCAGTGCTAAGGACTCCCTGTGGTTCTTC.

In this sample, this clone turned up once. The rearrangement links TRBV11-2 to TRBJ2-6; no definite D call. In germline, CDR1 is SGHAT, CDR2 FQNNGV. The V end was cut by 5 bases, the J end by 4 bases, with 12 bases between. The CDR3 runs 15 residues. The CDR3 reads CASSLEPSGANVLTF. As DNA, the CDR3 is TGTGCCAGCAGCCTTGAGCCTTCCGGGGCCAACGTCCTGACTTTC.

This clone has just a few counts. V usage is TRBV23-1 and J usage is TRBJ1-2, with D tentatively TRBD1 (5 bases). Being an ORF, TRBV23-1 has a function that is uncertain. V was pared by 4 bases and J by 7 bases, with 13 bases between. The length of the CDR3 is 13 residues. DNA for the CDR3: TGCGCCAGCAGTCTAACCGGGACTCCTGGCTACACCTTC. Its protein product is CASSLTGTPGYTF.

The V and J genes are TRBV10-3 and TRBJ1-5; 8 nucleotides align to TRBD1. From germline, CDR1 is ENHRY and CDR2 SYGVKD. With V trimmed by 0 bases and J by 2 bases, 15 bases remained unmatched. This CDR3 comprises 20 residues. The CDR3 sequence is CAISESMGPGGTEGNQPQHF. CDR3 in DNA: TGTGCCATCAGTGAGTCGATGGGGCCAGGGGGCACGGAGGGCAATCAGCCCCAGCATTTT.

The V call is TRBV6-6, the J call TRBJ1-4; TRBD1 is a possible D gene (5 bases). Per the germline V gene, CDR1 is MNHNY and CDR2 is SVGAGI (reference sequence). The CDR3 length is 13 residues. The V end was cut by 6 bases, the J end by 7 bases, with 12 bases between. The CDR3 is CASRGRGGEKLFF. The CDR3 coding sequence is TGTGCCAGCAGAGGGAGGGGCGGTGAAAAACTGTTTTTT.

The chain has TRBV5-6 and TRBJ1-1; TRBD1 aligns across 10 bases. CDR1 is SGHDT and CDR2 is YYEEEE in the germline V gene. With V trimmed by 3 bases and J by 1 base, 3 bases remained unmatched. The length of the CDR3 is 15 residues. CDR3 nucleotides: TGTGCCAGCAGCTCTTGGGACAGGGGGAACACTGAAGCTTTCTTT. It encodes CASSSWDRGNTEAFF.

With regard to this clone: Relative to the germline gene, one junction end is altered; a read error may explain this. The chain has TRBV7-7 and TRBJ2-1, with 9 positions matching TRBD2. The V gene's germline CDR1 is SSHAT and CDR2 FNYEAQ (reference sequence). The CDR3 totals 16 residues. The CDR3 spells CASSLEAGGVRNEQFF. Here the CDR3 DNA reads TGTGCTAGCAGCTTAGAAGCGGGAGGTGTTAGAAATGAGCAGTTCTTC.

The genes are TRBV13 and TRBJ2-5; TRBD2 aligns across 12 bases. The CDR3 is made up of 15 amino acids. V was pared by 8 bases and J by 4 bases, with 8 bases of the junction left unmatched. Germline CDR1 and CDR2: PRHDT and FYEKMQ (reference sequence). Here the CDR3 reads CASGWRLAGVETQYF. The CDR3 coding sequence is TGTGCCAGCGGCTGGAGACTAGCGGGAGTAGAGACCCAGTACTTC.

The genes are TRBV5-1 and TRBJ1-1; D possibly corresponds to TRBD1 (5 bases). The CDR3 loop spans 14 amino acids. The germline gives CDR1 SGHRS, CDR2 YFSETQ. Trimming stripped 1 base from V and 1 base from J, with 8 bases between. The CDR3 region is CASSLTGGNTEAFF. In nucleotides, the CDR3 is TGCGCCAGCAGCTTGACGGGGGGGAACACTGAAGCTTTCTTT.

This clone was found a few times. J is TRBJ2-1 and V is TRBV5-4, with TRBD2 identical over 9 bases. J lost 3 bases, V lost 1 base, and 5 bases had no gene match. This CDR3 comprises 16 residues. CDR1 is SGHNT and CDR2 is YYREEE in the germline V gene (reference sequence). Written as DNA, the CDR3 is TGTGCCAGCAGCTTGTATAGCGGGAGTATCTACAATGAGCAGTTCTTC. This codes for CASSLYSGSIYNEQFF.